This T cell receptor beta chain was recorded in a study of blood T cell repertoires in COVID-19. Data came from immunoSEQ multiplex PCR; TCRdb stores just in-frame clones and leaves some out. This table has 15,000 to 20,000 clones, 89% appearing once. The CDR3 totals 13 residues. V was cut by 7 bases and J by 8 bases, with 17 bases left in between. Sequencing was carried out using peripheral blood. The V call is TRBV12-3 or TRBV12-4, the J call TRBJ1-1; D may be TRBD1 (5 bases). The TCR was taken from a human donor in a cohort sampled during active COVID-19. DNA of the CDR3: TGTGCCAGCACCTGGGGGGTAACGGGGGAAGCTTTCTTT. It codes for CASTWGVTGEAFF.